These 20 T cell receptor beta chains were sequenced from one sample in a study of blood T cell repertoires in COVID-19. Assay used: immunoSEQ multiplex PCR; TCRdb lists only in-frame clones, some missing. The sample shows some 170,000 clones, more than 75% of them seen only once. The specimen sequenced was peripheral blood. These receptors were obtained from a woman in her seventies with acute or convalescent COVID-19.

The chain couples TRBV11-2 to TRBJ2-2, with 8 nucleotides matching TRBD1. The CDR3 runs to 15 residues. J lost 5 bases, V lost 5 bases, and 7 bases had no gene match. Germline CDR1 SGHAT, CDR2 FQNNGV. CDR3 nucleotide sequence: TGTGCCAGCAGCCCTAACGACAGGGGTACCGGGGAGCTGTTTTTT. Its translation: CASSPNDRGTGELFF.

The chain couples TRBV5-1 to TRBJ2-7; 8 bases are shared with TRBD1. After removal of 4 bases from V and 4 bases from J, the junction contained 7 bases not matched to a gene. From germline, CDR1 is SGHRS and CDR2 YFSETQ. This CDR3 has 14 amino acids. The CDR3 bases are TGCGCCAGCAGCCTGGGTGGGACAGGTTACGAGCAGTACTTC. It specifies CASSLGGTGYEQYF.

The chain recombines TRBV4-2 with TRBJ1-4; D is perhaps TRBD1 (5 bases). Germline CDR1 is LGHNA and CDR2 is YNFKEQ. The germline V and J ends were trimmed by 2 bases and 4 bases, with 14 bases remaining between them. This CDR3 region has 16 residues. CDR3 residues: CASSQNRAGNNEKLFF. The CDR3 nucleotides are TGTGCCAGCAGCCAAAACCGGGCAGGGAATAATGAAAAACTGTTTTTT.

This chain uses TRBV6-2 or TRBV6-3 with TRBJ1-5; possible D gene TRBD1, 6 bases. There are 15 residues in the CDR3. Germline assignment: CDR1 MNHEY and CDR2 SVGEGT. V lost 2 bases, J lost 1 base, and 9 bases lay in between. For the CDR3, the DNA is TGTGCCAGCAGTTACGAGGGGGTGAGCAATCAGCCCCAGCATTTT. Its translation: CASSYEGVSNQPQHF.

The rearrangement links TRBV6-2 or TRBV6-3 to TRBJ2-3; 8 bases are a match to TRBD1. The V gene end was trimmed by 2 bases and the J gene end by 6 bases; junction bases not matched to a gene: 10. The CDR3 totals 16 residues. Germline V gene sequence: CDR1 MNHEY, CDR2 SVGEGT. As DNA, the CDR3 is TGTGCCAGCAGTTACAGGGGGCCAGGGGGCATGGATACGCAGTATTTT. Its protein product is CASSYRGPGGMDTQYF.

The rearrangement links TRBV20-1 to TRBJ2-7; D is possibly TRBD1 (6 bases). Between the trimmed V and J ends, which lost 7 bases and 4 bases, there was a span of 11 bases. CDR1 and CDR2 (germline): DFQATT, SNEGSKA (reference sequence). The CDR3 is made up of 11 amino acids. This CDR3 is CSGRDIYEQYF. The CDR3 DNA follows: TGCAGTGGCCGGGACATTTACGAGCAGTACTTC.

The rearrangement joins TRBV7-2 to TRBJ2-3; D gene ambiguous. Trimming stripped 3 bases from V and 3 bases from J, with 7 bases between. Germline V CDR1 and CDR2: SGHTA, FQGNSA. The CDR3 extends over 13 amino acids. The CDR3 region is CASSFVLTDTQYF. The CDR3 DNA is TGTGCCAGCAGCTTTGTTTTAACAGATACGCAGTATTTT.

This sequence joins TRBV6-2 or TRBV6-3 and TRBJ2-1; TRBD2 aligns across 11 bases. Trimming removed 4 bases from V and 3 bases from J; junction bases left unmatched: 2. The CDR3 sequence is 15 residues long. Germline CDR1 MNHEY, CDR2 SVGEGT. The CDR3 sequence: CASSSGLADYNEQFF. The DNA of the CDR3 is TGTGCCAGCAGTTCGGGACTAGCGGACTACAATGAGCAGTTCTTC.

This chain links TRBV20-1 with TRBJ2-7; D unresolved. V was trimmed by 6 bases and J by 10 bases, leaving 16 bases between them. CDR1 and CDR2 (germline): DFQATT, SNEGSKA (reference sequence). CDR3 length: 11 amino acids. In DNA form, the CDR3 reads TGCAGTGCGATGCCTACTACCGTCCAGTACTTC. Translating it yields CSAMPTTVQYF.

CDR3 coding DNA: TGTGCCAGCAGCGTATATGAGGGGGCAGGCGGCTACACCTTC. It is translated as CASSVYEGAGGYTF. This chain links TRBV9 with TRBJ1-2, with 7 bases matching TRBD1. The ends lost 1 base at V and 8 bases at J; junction bases unmatched: 8. The CDR3 contains 14 residues. CDR1 and CDR2 from the germline V gene are SGDLS and YYNGEE.

This clone was detected only once. This chain connects TRBV29-1 to TRBJ1-1; D is perhaps TRBD1 (6 bases). V was pared by 5 bases and J by 3 bases, with 22 bases between. The CDR3 sequence is 16 residues long. Looked up from germline, CDR1 is SQVTM and CDR2 is ANQGSEA. CDR3 sequence (DNA): TGCAGCGTTATGGGTAGACCCGACAGGTTGGACACTGAAGCTTTCTTT. It encodes CSVMGRPDRLDTEAFF.

The V and J genes are TRBV5-1 and TRBJ2-6, with TRBD1 matching over 11 bases. Germline V gene data show CDR1 as SGHRS and CDR2 as YFSETQ. V was pared by 4 bases and J by 2 bases, with 2 bases of the junction left unmatched. This CDR3 has 16 residues. This chain's CDR3 is CASSPGQGAGANVLTF. CDR3 coding DNA: TGCGCCAGCAGCCCGGGACAGGGGGCTGGGGCCAACGTCCTGACTTTC.

In its sample, this clone was seen once. V and J are TRBV2 and TRBJ2-2; D is undetermined. V was clipped by 4 bases and J by 6 bases, with 12 bases between them. Looked up from germline, CDR1 is SNHLY and CDR2 is FYNNEI. The CDR3 consists of 14 residues. Written as DNA, the CDR3 is TGTGCCAGCAGTGCCATGCTCGGGTCCGGGGAGCTGTTTTTT. Protein product: CASSAMLGSGELFF.

The rearrangement joins TRBV7-9 to TRBJ2-7; D not certain. The V gene's germline CDR1 is SEHNR and CDR2 FQNEAQ (reference sequence). The CDR3 runs to 15 residues. V was cut by 4 bases and J by 2 bases, with 15 bases left in between. The CDR3 region is CASSSSGQVTYEQYF. CDR3 DNA: TGTGCCAGCAGCTCCAGTGGGCAGGTCACCTACGAGCAGTACTTC.

Concerning this clone itself: The sample carries other DNA sequences with the same CDR3. This rearrangement joins TRBV18 to TRBJ1-1; possibly TRBD1 for D (5 bases). Trimming pared 3 bases from V and 1 base from J, leaving 6 bases between. Germline CDR1 and CDR2: KGHSH and LQKENI. The CDR3 extends over 13 amino acids. The CDR3 coding sequence is TGTGCCAGCTCACCCACAGGGAACACTGAAGCTTTCTTT. Its protein product is CASSPTGNTEAFF.

The CDR3 coding sequence is TGCAGCGTTGGTCAGGCCCCGGGACAAAGCTATGGCTACACCTTC. Its protein product is CSVGQAPGQSYGYTF. The chain is built from TRBV29-1 and TRBJ1-2; D possibly corresponds to TRBD1 (6 bases). Deletions cut 4 bases from V and 4 bases from J, with 19 bases between. Germline loops: CDR1 SQVTM, CDR2 ANQGSEA. The CDR3 length is 15 residues. Variable domain in full (rest from reference TRBV29-1 and TRBJ1-2): SAVISQKPSRDICQRGTSLTIQCQVDSQVTMMFWYRQQPGQSLTLIATANQGSEATYESGFVIDKFPISRPNLTFSTLTVSNMSPEDSSIYLCSVGQAPGQSYGYTFGSGTRLTVV.

The chain couples TRBV3-1 (or the pseudogene TRBV3-2) to TRBJ2-3; no clear D gene. The CDR3 covers 14 residues. Trimming cost V 0 bases and J 1 base, with 5 bases left between them. CDR1 LGHDT and CDR2 YNNKEL come from the germline V gene (reference sequence). CDR3 in DNA: TGTGCCAGCAGCCAAGATCCGGGCACAGATACGCAGTATTTT. Its translation: CASSQDPGTDTQYF.

The chain carries TRBV6-1 and TRBJ1-1; no definite D call. The germline gives CDR1 MNHNS, CDR2 SASEGT. The CDR3 totals 14 residues. Trimming left V 2 bases short and J 1 base short, with 8 bases between. Here the CDR3 reads CASSETPQNTEAFF. CDR3 DNA: TGTGCCAGCAGTGAAACCCCACAGAACACTGAAGCTTTCTTT.

J is TRBJ1-2 and V is TRBV10-3; 7 nucleotides match TRBD1. This CDR3 has 12 residues. V shed 4 bases, J shed 6 bases, and the junction held 2 bases outside the gene matches. Germline V gives CDR1 ENHRY, CDR2 SYGVKD. CDR3 amino acids: CAISVDRDGYTF. The CDR3 DNA follows: TGTGCCATCAGTGTAGACAGGGATGGCTACACCTTC.

V usage is TRBV7-2 and J usage is TRBJ1-5, with D unresolved. CDR1 is SGHTA, CDR2 FQGNSA, per germline. This CDR3 has 15 residues. V lost 1 base, J lost 9 bases, and 16 bases lay in between. CDR3 loop: CASSLVRGGAGPQHF. CDR3 coding DNA: TGTGCCAGCAGCTTAGTGAGAGGTGGAGCCGGGCCCCAGCATTTT.